Here is one TCR beta chain with its context. Its antigen specificity is not known. No qualities accompany the bases; no much larger clone lies one base away. Germline trimming: 3 bases from V, 1 base from J; junction bases outside gene matches: 3. For CDR1 and CDR2, the germline V gene lists SGHDN and FVKESK. Including cysteine and phenylalanine, the CDR3 has 15 amino acids. Just CDR3 DNA is preserved here, 45 bases in frame from base 1. These data come from a study of blood T cell repertoires in COVID-19 (dated by TCRdb to between 2020 and 2021). For the wider study: Samples covering the acute and convalescent phases of COVID-19 were provided by collaborators in the United States, Italy and Spain. The prospective study material was composed of cDNA or gDNA derived from T cells, B-cell-depleted T cells, or PBMCs. The dataset comprised deeply sampled blood TCRbeta repertoires from subjects exposed to, actively infected with, or recovered from COVID-19. The repertoires were made available in a free public database intended to serve as a resource for research on the immune response to SARS-CoV-2. The samples were drawn from two sources: the first 160 participants of the ongoing ImmuneRACE study, and 1,000 to 1,500 subjects contributed by 6 global collaborators. A de-identified subject ID, COVID-19 status, age in years and sex were almost always included in the sample metadata. HLA class I and class II types, where available, came from metadata supplied by the sample provider rather than from assay-based typing.

Broad study findings and their caveats: How much clinical and demographic metadata was included differed by source and by participant, and the metadata was provided uncurated.

Collaborating institutions collected whole blood in K2EDTA tubes following their own protocols. For TCRbeta analysis, collaborators shipped samples in one of three forms: frozen whole blood, isolated PBMCs, or DNA extracted from either of those sample types. The immunoSEQ Assay, a bias-controlled multiplex PCR, was used to amplify TCRbeta CDR3 regions from genomic DNA. In the original analysis: The number of nucleated cells in each sample was estimated by amplification of reference gene primers within the assay. To quantify the absolute abundance of each unique TCRbeta CDR3 rearrangement, sequence reads were collapsed and filtered. Productive Simpson clonality was computed per sample as the square root of Simpson's diversity index over productive rearrangements. TCRdb limited this immuneACCESS table to in-frame rearrangements with V and J called. A share of clones is missing; checked studies link under half to unresolved V genes, and the rest is unexplained. That table is the source of V, J and clone size, and D and trimming were worked out from the DNA. The sample table holds around 120,000 clones, of which less than 85% were seen once. Approximately 0.79% of the sample is in the top ten clones.

Sequencing was done on a sample of peripheral blood. The sequence links TRBV14 to TRBJ2-1; TRBD1 matches 7 bases in the middle. This TCR was recovered from a human donor with acute or convalescent COVID-19. The donor label of this sample is uncertain. DNA sequence: TGTGCCAGCAGCCATGGGACAGCGTCCTACAATGAGCAGTTCTTC. This gives the protein CASSHGTASYNEQFF.